Each of the 19 T cell receptor beta chains below was sequenced from the same sample in a study of cytomegalovirus exposure and HLA in healthy donors (dated by TCRdb to 2016 to 2017). The library was made by the immunoSEQ multiplex PCR assay. For the multiplex PCR, a mixture combining 60 forward primers for TCR Vbeta segments and 13 reverse primers for TCR Jbeta segments was used. TCRdb holds this immuneACCESS table with in-frame rearrangements only. Some clones are missing; in checked studies, unresolved V genes explain under half, and the rest has no known cause. Across this sample there are about 100,000 clones, with roughly four fifths seen only once. The ten largest clones add up to more than 9% of the sample. The source material was PBMCs. The source is a man aged 45-65 years in good health and CMV-seronegative.

The chain links TRBV30 to TRBJ2-7; D gene uncertain. This CDR3 contains 11 residues. Germline CDR1 GTSNPN, CDR2 SVGIG (reference sequence). V was trimmed by 5 bases and J by 0 bases, leaving 5 bases between them. In DNA form, the CDR3 reads TGTGCCTGGGGGCTCTCCTACGAGCAGTACTTC. Protein product: CAWGLSYEQYF.

This chain uses TRBV27 with TRBJ1-2, with 10 bases identical to TRBD1. The CDR3 runs 14 residues. The V gene end was trimmed by 3 bases and the J gene end by 8 bases; junction bases not matched to a gene: 6. Germline V CDR1 and CDR2: MNHEY, SMNVEV (reference sequence). The CDR3 loop is CASSLRQGAGGYTF. In nucleotides, the CDR3 is TGTGCCAGCAGTTTGAGACAGGGGGCCGGGGGCTACACCTTC.

This chain joins TRBV30 and TRBJ2-7; a weak D match, TRBD1 (6 bases). Germline V gene data show CDR1 as GTSNPN and CDR2 as SVGIG (reference sequence). V lost 6 bases and J 4 bases, leaving 16 bases between the germline ends. The CDR3 consists of 13 residues. CDR3 DNA: TGTGCCTGTCAGGGGCAGACGAAATACGAGCAGTACTTC. Encoded protein: CACQGQTKYEQYF.

The V gene is TRBV4-2, the J gene TRBJ1-4; D perhaps matches TRBD1 (5 bases). Trimming shortened V by 0 bases and J by 4 bases, and 12 bases separated the two germline ends. The CDR3 consists of 16 residues. Germline V gene data show CDR1 as LGHNA and CDR2 as YNFKEQ. The CDR3 loop is CASSQDLEGFNEKLFF. In DNA, the CDR3 is TGTGCCAGCAGCCAAGATCTGGAGGGGTTTAATGAAAAACTGTTTTTT.

This clone was seen only a few times. CDR3: CASSPTGGGNEQYF. As DNA, the CDR3 is TGTGCCAGCTCACCAACCGGGGGGGGAAACGAGCAGTACTTC. The chain recombines TRBV18 with TRBJ2-7, with TRBD2 matching 8 bases. Germline CDR1 KGHSH, CDR2 LQKENI. The CDR3 totals 14 residues. V lost 2 bases, J lost 5 bases, and 5 bases stayed unmatched.

The V and J genes are TRBV19 and TRBJ2-1; D ambiguous. CDR3 length: 15 amino acids. Trimming left V 4 bases short and J 0 bases short, with 10 bases between. Germline assignment: CDR1 LNHDA and CDR2 SQIVND (reference sequence). The CDR3 nucleotides are TGTGCCAGTAGTACCGACTCTAACTCCTACAATGAGCAGTTCTTC. Encoded protein: CASSTDSNSYNEQFF.

This clone was counted only a few times. The chain carries TRBV2 and TRBJ2-3, with D possibly being TRBD2 (6 bases). V was pared by 6 bases and J by 3 bases, with 13 bases between. CDR3 length equals 14 residues. Germline CDR1 reads SNHLY; CDR2 reads FYNNEI. This CDR3 reads CASSSAGRTDTQYF. CDR3 DNA sequence: TGTGCCAGCAGCTCGGCGGGGAGGACAGATACGCAGTATTTT. The full variable domain, its missing parts supplied by reference TRBV2 and TRBJ2-3, is EPEVTQTPSHQVTQMGQEVILRCVPISNHLYFYWYRQILGQKVEFLVSFYNNEISEKSEIFDDQFSVERPDGSNFTLKIRSTKLEDSAMYFCASSSAGRTDTQYFGPGTRLTVL.

The chain has TRBV15 and TRBJ1-2, with TRBD1 identical over 9 bases. The V segment lost 0 bases and the J segment 4 bases; nucleotides outside the gene matches: 6. In germline, CDR1 is LNHNV, CDR2 YYDKDF (reference sequence). This CDR3 has 16 residues. DNA of the CDR3: TGTGCCACCAGCAGAGAAGGACAGGGGACTATCTATGGCTACACCTTC. This translates into CATSREGQGTIYGYTF. Drawing the rest from reference TRBV15 and TRBJ1-2, the complete variable domain is DAMVIQNPRYQVTQFGKPVTLSCSQTLNHNVMYWYQQKSSQAPKLLFHYYDKDFNNEADTPDNFQSRRPNTSFCFLDIRSPGLGDTAMYLCATSREGQGTIYGYTFGSGTRLTVV.

The rearrangement joins TRBV28 to TRBJ1-1; 9 bases match TRBD1. Germline V lookup: CDR1 MDHEN, CDR2 SYDVKM. J lost 9 bases, V lost 3 bases, and 2 bases had no gene match. The CDR3 contains 12 residues. CDR3 loop: CASSLGTGQAFF. The DNA for the CDR3 is TGTGCCAGCAGTTTGGGGACAGGGCAAGCTTTCTTT. The full variable domain, with the rest looked up from reference TRBV28 and TRBJ1-1, is DVKVTQSSRYLVKRTGEKVFLECVQDMDHENMFWYRQDPGLGLRLIYFSYDVKMKEKGDIPEGYSVSREKKERFSLILESASTNQTSMYLCASSLGTGQAFFGQGTRLTVV.

This rearrangement joins TRBV18 to TRBJ1-6; D is unclear. Germline-derived CDR1 and CDR2 are KGHSH and LQKENI. The CDR3 runs to 14 residues. Trimming pared 2 bases from V and 9 bases from J, leaving 11 bases between. The CDR3 nucleotides are TGTGCCAGCTCACCAGAGCGGACGGGTTCACCCCTCCACTTT. The encoded protein is CASSPERTGSPLHF.

Note on this clone: Other DNA sequences in this sample translate to the same CDR3. DNA for the CDR3: TGTGCCAGCAGTTTAGCGGGAGGTAGGAATGAGCAGTTCTTC. This sequence encodes CASSLAGGRNEQFF. This chain links TRBV28 with TRBJ2-1; 8 nucleotides line up with TRBD2. CDR3 size: 14 residues. The germline gives CDR1 MDHEN, CDR2 SYDVKM. Unmatched junction bases numbered 4, after V lost 2 bases and J lost 7 bases. Looking up the rest from reference TRBV28 and TRBJ2-1 gives the full variable domain: DVKVTQSSRYLVKRTGEKVFLECVQDMDHENMFWYRQDPGLGLRLIYFSYDVKMKEKGDIPEGYSVSREKKERFSLILESASTNQTSMYLCASSLAGGRNEQFFGPGTRLTVL.

V usage is TRBV2 and J usage is TRBJ1-2; 8 nucleotides match TRBD1. Losses at the gene ends were 5 bases for V and 3 bases for J; bases not matched to a gene: 5. Germline values: CDR1 SNHLY, CDR2 FYNNEI. The CDR3 has 14 residues. CDR3 DNA: TGTGCCAGCAGTAACAGGGGGGGTGACTATGGCTACACCTTC. Encoded protein: CASSNRGGDYGYTF.

Only one count was recorded for this clone. This chain links TRBV6-4 with TRBJ1-1; D is uncertain. The CDR3 has 13 residues. V was shortened by 5 bases and J by 1 base, with 8 bases between the two germline ends. Per the germline V gene, CDR1 is MRHNA and CDR2 is SNTAGT. The CDR3: CASSSQWNTEAFF. The DNA of the CDR3 is TGTGCCAGCAGTTCTCAGTGGAACACTGAAGCTTTCTTT.

The chain carries TRBV28 and TRBJ2-5, with 10 positions matching TRBD2. CDR1 and CDR2 from the germline V gene are MDHEN and SYDVKM. The junction had 8 bases not matched to a gene; V was cut back by 3 bases and J by 4 bases. The CDR3 has 16 residues. CDR3 sequence: CASSLGTSGEGETQYF. CDR3 DNA: TGTGCCAGCAGTTTGGGAACTAGCGGGGAAGGAGAGACCCAGTACTTC. Full variable domain (outside the CDR3, taken from reference TRBV28 and TRBJ2-5): DVKVTQSSRYLVKRTGEKVFLECVQDMDHENMFWYRQDPGLGLRLIYFSYDVKMKEKGDIPEGYSVSREKKERFSLILESASTNQTSMYLCASSLGTSGEGETQYFGPGTRLLVL.

The CDR3 DNA follows: TGTGCCAGCAGTGAGGGCCAGGGGGGCTACACCGGGGAGCTGTTTTTT. It yields the protein CASSEGQGGYTGELFF. This chain links TRBV2 with TRBJ2-2; a weak D match, TRBD1 (7 bases). Germline V CDR1 and CDR2: SNHLY, FYNNEI. V was pared by 3 bases and J by 3 bases, with 14 bases between. The CDR3 covers 16 residues.

This chain connects TRBV28 to TRBJ1-5, with a tentative D call TRBD1 (5 bases). This CDR3 is 18 amino acids long. Germline-derived CDR1 and CDR2 are MDHEN and SYDVKM. V was pared by 1 base and J by 3 bases, with 19 bases between. The CDR3 region has the DNA TGTGCCAGCAGTTTATCTCTTCTCAGGGCTAACTCCAATCAGCCCCAGCATTTT. Residues: CASSLSLLRANSNQPQHF.

The chain uses TRBV12-5 and TRBJ2-2; 8 bases map to TRBD2. Trimming took 2 bases from V and 2 from J; bases not matched to a gene: 1. The germline gives CDR1 LGHNT, CDR2 FRNRAP. CDR3 size: 15 residues. CDR3 in amino acids: CASGLTSGNTGELFF. The DNA for the CDR3 is TGTGCTAGTGGTTTGACTAGCGGAAACACCGGGGAGCTGTTTTTT.

The chain has TRBV7-3 and TRBJ2-5; 13 nucleotides line up with TRBD2. Germline values: CDR1 SGHTA, CDR2 FQGTGA. CDR3 size: 16 residues. V trimming: 2 bases; J trimming: 2 bases; junction bases outside the gene matches: 2. CDR3 protein: CASSLGGLAGQETQYF. The CDR3 region has the DNA TGTGCCAGCAGCTTAGGGGGACTAGCGGGGCAAGAGACCCAGTACTTC.

This rearrangement joins TRBV4-2 to TRBJ2-3, with TRBD2 matching 9 bases. Unmatched junction bases numbered 11, after V lost 8 bases and J lost 8 bases. Germline values: CDR1 LGHNA, CDR2 YNFKEQ. The length of the CDR3 is 14 residues. The CDR3 loop is CASGERGGGGTQYF. DNA of the CDR3: TGTGCCAGCGGAGAGAGAGGCGGGGGGGGTACGCAGTATTTT.